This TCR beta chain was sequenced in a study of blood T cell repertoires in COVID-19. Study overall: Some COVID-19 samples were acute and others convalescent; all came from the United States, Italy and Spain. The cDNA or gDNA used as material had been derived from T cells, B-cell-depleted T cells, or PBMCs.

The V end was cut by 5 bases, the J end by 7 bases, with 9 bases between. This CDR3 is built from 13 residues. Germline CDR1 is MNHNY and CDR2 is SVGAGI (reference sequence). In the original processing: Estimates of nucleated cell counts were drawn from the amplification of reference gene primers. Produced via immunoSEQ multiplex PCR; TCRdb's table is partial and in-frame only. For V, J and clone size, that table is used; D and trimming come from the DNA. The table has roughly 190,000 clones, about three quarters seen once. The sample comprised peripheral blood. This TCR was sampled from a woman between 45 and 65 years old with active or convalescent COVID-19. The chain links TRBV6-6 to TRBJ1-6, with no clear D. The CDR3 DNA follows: TGTGCCAGCAGTCCTTCTCAGAATTCACCCCTCCACTTT. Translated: CASSPSQNSPLHF.